The entry below describes one T cell receptor beta chain. What it binds is unknown. Trimming cost V 10 bases and J 7 bases; bases outside gene matches: 12. The germline V gene encodes CDR1 KGHSH and CDR2 LQKENI. The CDR3 length is 15 residues. The record originates from a study of cytomegalovirus exposure and HLA in healthy donors. Findings and limits, study-wide: Cytomegalovirus-associated status was assigned to about 180 TCR beta chains. A few CMV-associated chains proved CMV antigen-specific in vitro.

TCRdb keeps only in-frame clones here, not all; method: immunoSEQ multiplex PCR. The data hold 200,000 or so clones, with 70% to 85% observed a single time. This chain joins TRBV18 and TRBJ2-7; TRBD2 matches 14 bases. Sequenced: PBMCs. This clonotype was obtained from a woman aged 30 to 39 in good health and CMV-seropositive. CDR3 coding DNA: TGTGCCACTGTGCCGGGACTAGCGGGAGAAGGAGAGCAGTACTTC. This gives the protein CATVPGLAGEGEQYF.